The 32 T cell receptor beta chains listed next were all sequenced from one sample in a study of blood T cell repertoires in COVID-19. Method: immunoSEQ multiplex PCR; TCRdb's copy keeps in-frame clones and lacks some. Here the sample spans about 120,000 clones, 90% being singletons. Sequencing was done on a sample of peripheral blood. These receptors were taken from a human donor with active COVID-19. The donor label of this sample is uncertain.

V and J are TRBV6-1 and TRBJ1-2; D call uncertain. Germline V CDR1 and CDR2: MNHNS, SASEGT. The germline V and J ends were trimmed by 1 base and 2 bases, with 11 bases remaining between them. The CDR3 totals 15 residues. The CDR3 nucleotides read TGTGCCAGCAGTGAAGACACCAACTACAACTATGGCTACACCTTC. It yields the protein CASSEDTNYNYGYTF.

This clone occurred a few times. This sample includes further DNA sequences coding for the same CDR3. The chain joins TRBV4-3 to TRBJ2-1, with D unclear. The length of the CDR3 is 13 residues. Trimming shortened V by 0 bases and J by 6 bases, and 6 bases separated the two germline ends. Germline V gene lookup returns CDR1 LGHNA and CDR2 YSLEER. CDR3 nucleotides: TGCGCCAGCAGCCAAGATAGTGGCAATGAGCAGTTCTTC. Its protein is CASSQDSGNEQFF.

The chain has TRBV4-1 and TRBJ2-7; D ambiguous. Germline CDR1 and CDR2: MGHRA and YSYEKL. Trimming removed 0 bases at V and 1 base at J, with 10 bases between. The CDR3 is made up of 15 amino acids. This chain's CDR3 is CASSQDNFVSYEQYF. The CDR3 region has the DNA TGCGCCAGCAGCCAAGATAATTTTGTTTCCTACGAGCAGTACTTC.

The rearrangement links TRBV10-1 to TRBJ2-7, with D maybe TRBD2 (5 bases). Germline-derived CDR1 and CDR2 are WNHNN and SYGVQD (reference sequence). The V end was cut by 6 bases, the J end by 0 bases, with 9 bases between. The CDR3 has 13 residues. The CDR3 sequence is CASSRDPSYEQYF. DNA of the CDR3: TGCGCCAGCAGCCGGGATCCCTCCTACGAGCAGTACTTC.

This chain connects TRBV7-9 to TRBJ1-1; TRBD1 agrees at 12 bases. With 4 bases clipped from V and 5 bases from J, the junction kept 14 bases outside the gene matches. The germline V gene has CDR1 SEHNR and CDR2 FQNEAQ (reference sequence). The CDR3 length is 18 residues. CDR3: CASSYNPLPGQGATEAFF. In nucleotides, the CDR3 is TGTGCCAGCAGCTACAATCCGCTACCGGGACAGGGGGCAACTGAAGCTTTCTTT.

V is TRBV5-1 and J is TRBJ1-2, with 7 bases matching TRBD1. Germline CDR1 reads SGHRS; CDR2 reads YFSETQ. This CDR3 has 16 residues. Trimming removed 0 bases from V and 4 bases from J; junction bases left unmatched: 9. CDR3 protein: CASSLAIGQVPYGYTF. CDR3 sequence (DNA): TGCGCCAGCAGCTTGGCCATAGGACAGGTGCCCTATGGCTACACCTTC.

The CDR3 spells CASSLASVYEQYF. The CDR3 DNA follows: TGTGCCAGCAGCTTGGCCTCTGTATACGAGCAGTACTTC. The chain joins TRBV5-4 to TRBJ2-7; D unresolved. CDR3 length equals 13 residues. With 0 bases removed from V and 4 bases from J, the gap between germline ends came to 8 bases. Germline CDR1 SGHNT, CDR2 YYREEE (reference sequence).

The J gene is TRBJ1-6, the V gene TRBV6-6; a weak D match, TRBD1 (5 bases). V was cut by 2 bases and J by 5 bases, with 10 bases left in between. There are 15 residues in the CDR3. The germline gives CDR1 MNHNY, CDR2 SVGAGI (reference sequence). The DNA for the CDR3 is TGTGCCAGCAGTTACCGGACACCTGATAATTCACCCCTCCACTTT. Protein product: CASSYRTPDNSPLHF.

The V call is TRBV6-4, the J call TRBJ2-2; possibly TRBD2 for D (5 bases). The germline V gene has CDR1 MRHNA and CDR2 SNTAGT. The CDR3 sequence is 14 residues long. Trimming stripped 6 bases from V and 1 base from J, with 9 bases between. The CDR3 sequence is CASRPLGNTGELFF. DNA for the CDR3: TGTGCCAGCAGACCACTAGGGAACACCGGGGAGCTGTTTTTT.

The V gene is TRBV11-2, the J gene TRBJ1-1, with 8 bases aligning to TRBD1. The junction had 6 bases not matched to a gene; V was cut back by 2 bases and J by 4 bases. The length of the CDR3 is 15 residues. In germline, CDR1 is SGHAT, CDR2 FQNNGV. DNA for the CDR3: TGTGCCAGCAGCTTAACAGGGGGATCGACCACTGAAGCTTTCTTT. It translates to CASSLTGGSTTEAFF.

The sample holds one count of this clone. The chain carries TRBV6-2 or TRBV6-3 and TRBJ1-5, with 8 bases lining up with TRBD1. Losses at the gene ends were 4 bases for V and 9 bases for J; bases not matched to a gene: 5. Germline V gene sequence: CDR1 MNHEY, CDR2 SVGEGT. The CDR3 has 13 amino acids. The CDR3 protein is CASSWTGIAPQHF. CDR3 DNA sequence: TGTGCCAGCAGTTGGACAGGGATAGCGCCCCAGCATTTT.

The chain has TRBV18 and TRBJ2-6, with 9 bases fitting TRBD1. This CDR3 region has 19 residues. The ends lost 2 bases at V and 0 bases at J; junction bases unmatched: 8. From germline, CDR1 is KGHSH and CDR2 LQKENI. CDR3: CASSPRTGEVGSGANVLTF. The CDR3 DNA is TGTGCCAGCTCACCAAGGACAGGGGAGGTAGGCTCTGGGGCCAACGTCCTGACTTTC.

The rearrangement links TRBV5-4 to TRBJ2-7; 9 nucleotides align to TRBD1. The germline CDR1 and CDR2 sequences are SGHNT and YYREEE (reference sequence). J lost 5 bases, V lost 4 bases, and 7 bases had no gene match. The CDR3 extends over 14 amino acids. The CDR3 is CASSRGTGLDEQYF. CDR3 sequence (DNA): TGTGCCAGCAGCCGGGGGACAGGGTTGGACGAGCAGTACTTC.

CDR3 bases: TGTGCCAGTAGTGTATACACTAGCGGGGGTACCTACAATGAGCAGTTCTTC. Protein: CASSVYTSGGTYNEQFF. The rearrangement joins TRBV19 to TRBJ2-1; TRBD2 matches at 11 bases. The CDR3 covers 17 residues. V lost 5 bases and J lost 2; bases outside the gene matches: 8. Germline CDR1 reads LNHDA; CDR2 reads SQIVND (reference sequence).

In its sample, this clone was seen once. Here the CDR3 DNA reads TGTGCCAGCAGCTTATTTTCGGGGGGGCCGTCTGGAAACACCATATATTTT. Translation gives CASSLFSGGPSGNTIYF. The rearrangement uses TRBV5-6 and TRBJ1-3; tentatively, D is TRBD1 (6 bases). Germline assignment: CDR1 SGHDT and CDR2 YYEEEE. The CDR3 length is 17 residues. Trimming shortened V by 2 bases and J by 1 base, and 16 bases separated the two germline ends.

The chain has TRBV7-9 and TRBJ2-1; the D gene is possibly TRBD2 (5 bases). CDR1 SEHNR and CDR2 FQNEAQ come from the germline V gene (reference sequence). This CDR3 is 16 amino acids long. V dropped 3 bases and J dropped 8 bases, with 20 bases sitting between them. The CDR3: CASSFVLAPTHDEQFF. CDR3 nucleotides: TGTGCCAGCAGCTTTGTCCTAGCCCCCACACACGATGAGCAGTTCTTC.

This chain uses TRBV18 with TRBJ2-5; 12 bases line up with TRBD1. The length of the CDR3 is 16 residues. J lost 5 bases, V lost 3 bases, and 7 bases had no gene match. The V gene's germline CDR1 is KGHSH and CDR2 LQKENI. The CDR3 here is CASSPYRDRGQETQYF. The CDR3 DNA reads TGTGCCAGCTCACCGTACCGGGACAGGGGGCAGGAGACCCAGTACTTC.

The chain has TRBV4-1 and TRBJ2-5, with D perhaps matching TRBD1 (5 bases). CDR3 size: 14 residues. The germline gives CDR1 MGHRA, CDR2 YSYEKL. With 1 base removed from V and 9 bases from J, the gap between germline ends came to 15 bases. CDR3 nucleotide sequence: TGCGCCAGCAGCCAAGCCCCTGGCGGCAGGGCCCAGTACTTC. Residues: CASSQAPGGRAQYF.

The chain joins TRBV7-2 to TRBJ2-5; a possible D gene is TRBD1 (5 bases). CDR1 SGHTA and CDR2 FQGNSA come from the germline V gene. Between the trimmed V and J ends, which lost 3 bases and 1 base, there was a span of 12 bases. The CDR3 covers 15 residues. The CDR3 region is CASSFQGYSQETQYF. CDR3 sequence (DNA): TGTGCCAGCAGCTTCCAGGGCTATTCCCAAGAGACCCAGTACTTC.

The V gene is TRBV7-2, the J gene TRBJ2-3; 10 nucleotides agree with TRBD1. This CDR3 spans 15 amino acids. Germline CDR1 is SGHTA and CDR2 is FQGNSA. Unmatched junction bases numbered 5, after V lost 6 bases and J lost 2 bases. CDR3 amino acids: CASSWGTGDTDTQYF. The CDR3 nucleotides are TGTGCCAGCAGTTGGGGGACAGGGGACACAGATACGCAGTATTTT.

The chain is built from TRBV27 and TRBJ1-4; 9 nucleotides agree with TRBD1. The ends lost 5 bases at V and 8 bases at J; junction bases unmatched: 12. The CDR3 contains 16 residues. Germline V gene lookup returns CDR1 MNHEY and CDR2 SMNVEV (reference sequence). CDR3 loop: CASSNWSGQGREKLFF. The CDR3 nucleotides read TGTGCCAGCAGTAATTGGTCGGGACAGGGACGAGAAAAACTGTTTTTT. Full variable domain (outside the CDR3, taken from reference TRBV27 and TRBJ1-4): EAQVTQNPRYLITVTGKKLTVTCSQNMNHEYMSWYRQDPGLGLRQIYYSMNVEVTDKGDVPEGYKVSRKEKRNFPLILESPSPNQTSLYFCASSNWSGQGREKLFFGSGTQLSVL.

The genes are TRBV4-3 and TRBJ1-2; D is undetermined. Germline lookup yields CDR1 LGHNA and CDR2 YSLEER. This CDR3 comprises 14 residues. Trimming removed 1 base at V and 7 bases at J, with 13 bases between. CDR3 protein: CASSQVRNQVGYTF. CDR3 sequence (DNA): TGCGCCAGCAGCCAAGTTCGTAATCAGGTTGGCTACACCTTC.

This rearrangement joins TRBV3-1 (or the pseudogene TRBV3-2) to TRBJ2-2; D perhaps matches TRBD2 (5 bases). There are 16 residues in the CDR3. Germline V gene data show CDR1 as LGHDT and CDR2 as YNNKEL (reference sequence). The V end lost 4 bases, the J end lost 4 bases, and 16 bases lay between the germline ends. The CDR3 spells CASSPEGAAGTGELFF. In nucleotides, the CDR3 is TGTGCCAGCAGCCCCGAGGGAGCGGCGGGCACCGGGGAGCTGTTTTTT.

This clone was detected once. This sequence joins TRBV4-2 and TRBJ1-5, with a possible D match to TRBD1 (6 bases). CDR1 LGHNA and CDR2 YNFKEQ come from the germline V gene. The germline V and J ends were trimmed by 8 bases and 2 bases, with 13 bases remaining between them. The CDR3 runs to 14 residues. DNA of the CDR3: TGTGCCAGCCGTTCCGCAGGGGGCAATCAGCCCCAGCATTTT. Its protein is CASRSAGGNQPQHF.

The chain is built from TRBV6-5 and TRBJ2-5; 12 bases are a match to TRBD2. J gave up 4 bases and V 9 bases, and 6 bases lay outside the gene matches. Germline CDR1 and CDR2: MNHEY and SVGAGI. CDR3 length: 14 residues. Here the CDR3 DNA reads TGTGCCAGTACCTTGACTAGCGGGGGAGAGACCCAGTACTTC. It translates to CASTLTSGGETQYF.

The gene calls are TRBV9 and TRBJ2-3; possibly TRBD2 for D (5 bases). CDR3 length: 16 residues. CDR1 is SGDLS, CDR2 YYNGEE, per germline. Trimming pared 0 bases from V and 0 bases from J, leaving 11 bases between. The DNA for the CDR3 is TGTGCCAGCAGCGTAGGCGCAGGACTCAGCACAGATACGCAGTATTTT. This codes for CASSVGAGLSTDTQYF.

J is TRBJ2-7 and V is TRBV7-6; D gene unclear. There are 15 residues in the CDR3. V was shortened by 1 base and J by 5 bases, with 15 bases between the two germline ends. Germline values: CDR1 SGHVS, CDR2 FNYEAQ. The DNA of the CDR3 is TGTGCCAGCAGCTTAGGGGCAGCCGTGTCCGACGAGCAGTACTTC. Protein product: CASSLGAAVSDEQYF. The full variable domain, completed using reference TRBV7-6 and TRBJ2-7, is GAGVSQSPRYKVTKRGQDVALRCDPISGHVSLYWYRQALGQGPEFLTYFNYEAQQDKSGLPNDRFSAERPEGSISTLTIQRTEQRDSAMYRCASSLGAAVSDEQYFGPGTRLTVT.

CDR3 in DNA: TGTGCCAGCAGCAGACAGGAGAATCAGCCCCAGCATTTT. Its protein is CASSRQENQPQHF. V and J are TRBV9 and TRBJ1-5; D might be TRBD1 (6 bases). This CDR3 is 13 amino acids long. V lost 4 bases and J lost 4, with 9 bases in between. Looked up from germline, CDR1 is SGDLS and CDR2 is YYNGEE.

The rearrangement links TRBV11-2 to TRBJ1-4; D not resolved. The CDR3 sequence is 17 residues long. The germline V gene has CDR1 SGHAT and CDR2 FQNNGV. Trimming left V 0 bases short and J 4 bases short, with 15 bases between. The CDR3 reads CASSLDGHLRDNEKLFF. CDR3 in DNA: TGTGCCAGCAGCTTAGATGGGCACCTCAGAGATAATGAAAAACTGTTTTTT.

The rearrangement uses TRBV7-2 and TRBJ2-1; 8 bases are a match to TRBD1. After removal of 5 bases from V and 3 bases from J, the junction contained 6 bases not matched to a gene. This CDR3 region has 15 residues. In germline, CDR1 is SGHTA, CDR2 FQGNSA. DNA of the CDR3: TGTGCCAGCAGCGCACCGGGACAGGTCTACAATGAGCAGTTCTTC. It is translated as CASSAPGQVYNEQFF.

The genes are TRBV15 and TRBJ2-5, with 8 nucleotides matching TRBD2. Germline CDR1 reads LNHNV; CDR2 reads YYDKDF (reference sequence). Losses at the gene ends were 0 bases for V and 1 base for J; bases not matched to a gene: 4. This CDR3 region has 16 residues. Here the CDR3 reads CATSRDRGGTQETQYF. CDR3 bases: TGTGCCACCAGCAGAGATCGCGGGGGGACCCAAGAGACCCAGTACTTC.

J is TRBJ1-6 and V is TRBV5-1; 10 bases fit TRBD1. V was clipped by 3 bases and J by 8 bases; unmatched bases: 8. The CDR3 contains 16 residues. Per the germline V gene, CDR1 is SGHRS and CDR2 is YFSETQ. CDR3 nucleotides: TGCGCCAGCAGCTCACCGGGACAGGGGCGAGATTCACCCCTCCACTTT. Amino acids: CASSSPGQGRDSPLHF.